The 2 T cell receptor beta chains in this list originate from one sample, sequenced in a study of shared clonotypes between healthy human individuals. Sequencing used immunoSEQ multiplex PCR; TCRdb keeps in-frame clones, though not all of them. The table includes about 2.2 million clones, roughly 91% detected once. Cells designated naive CD8 were CD45RO-negative and were positively selected for CCR7, with terminally differentiated effector memory CD45RA+ cells excluded. Specimen: naive CD8+ T cells from PBMCs. Receptors originate from a man between 18 and 35 years old in good health. Some clones in this sample may be carry-over from other donors' samples.

The chain links TRBV28 to TRBJ1-5; weak D call: TRBD1 (6 bases). CDR1 is MDHEN, CDR2 SYDVKM, per germline. Trimming stripped 8 bases from V and 0 bases from J, with 11 bases between. This CDR3 is 14 amino acids long. CDR3 sequence (DNA): TGTGCCAGCCGGGACACCGGTAGCAATCAGCCCCAGCATTTT. Residues: CASRDTGSNQPQHF.

The chain employs TRBV5-1 and TRBJ2-2; TRBD2 agrees at 7 bases. This CDR3 comprises 15 residues. V lost 4 bases and J lost 4; bases outside the gene matches: 7. Germline V lookup: CDR1 SGHRS, CDR2 YFSETQ. CDR3 loop: CASSPGRGTTGELFF. CDR3 coding DNA: TGCGCCAGCAGCCCGGGGCGGGGGACCACCGGGGAGCTGTTTTTT. Using reference TRBV5-1 and TRBJ2-2 for the parts outside the CDR3, the full variable domain is KAGVTQTPRYLIKTRGQQVTLSCSPISGHRSVSWYQQTPGQGLQFLFEYFSETQRNKGNFPGRFSGRQFSNSRSEMNVSTLELGDSALYLCASSPGRGTTGELFFGEGSRLTVL.